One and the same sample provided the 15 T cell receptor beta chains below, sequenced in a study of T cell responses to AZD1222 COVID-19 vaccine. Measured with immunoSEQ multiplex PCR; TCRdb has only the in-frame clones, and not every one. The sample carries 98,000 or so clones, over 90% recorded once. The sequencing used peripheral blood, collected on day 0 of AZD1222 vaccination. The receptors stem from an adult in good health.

The CDR3 loop reads CASSEATGGIEAFF. The DNA for the CDR3 is TGTGCCAGCTCAGAAGCTACAGGGGGCATTGAAGCTTTCTTT. J is TRBJ1-1 and V is TRBV18; 9 bases map to TRBD1. Per the germline V gene, CDR1 is KGHSH and CDR2 is LQKENI. V dropped 5 bases and J dropped 7; count of bases not matched to a gene: 8. CDR3 length: 14 residues.

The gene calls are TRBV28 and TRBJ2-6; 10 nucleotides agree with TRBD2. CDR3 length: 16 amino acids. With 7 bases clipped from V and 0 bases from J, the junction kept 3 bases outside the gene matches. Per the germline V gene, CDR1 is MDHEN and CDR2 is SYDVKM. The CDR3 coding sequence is TGTGCCAGCACCCCTAGCGGGGGCTCTGGGGCCAACGTCCTGACTTTC. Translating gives CASTPSGGSGANVLTF.

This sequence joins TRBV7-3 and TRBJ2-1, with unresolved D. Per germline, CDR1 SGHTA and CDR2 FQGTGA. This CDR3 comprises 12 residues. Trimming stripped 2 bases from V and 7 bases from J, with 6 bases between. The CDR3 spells CASSLPGNEQFF. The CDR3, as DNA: TGTGCCAGCAGCTTACCCGGAAATGAGCAGTTCTTC.

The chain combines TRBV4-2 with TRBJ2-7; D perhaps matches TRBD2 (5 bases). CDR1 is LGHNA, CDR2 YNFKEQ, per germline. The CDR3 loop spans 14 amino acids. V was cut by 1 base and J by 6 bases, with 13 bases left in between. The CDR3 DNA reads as TGTGCCAGCAGCCAAGGCGGAGGTTCTCTCGAGCAGTACTTC. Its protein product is CASSQGGGSLEQYF.

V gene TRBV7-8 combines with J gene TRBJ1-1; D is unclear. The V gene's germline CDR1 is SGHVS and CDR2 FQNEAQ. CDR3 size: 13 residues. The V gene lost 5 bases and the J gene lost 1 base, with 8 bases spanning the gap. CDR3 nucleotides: TGTGCCAGCAGCCGCGGGAGGAACACTGAAGCTTTCTTT. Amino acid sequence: CASSRGRNTEAFF.

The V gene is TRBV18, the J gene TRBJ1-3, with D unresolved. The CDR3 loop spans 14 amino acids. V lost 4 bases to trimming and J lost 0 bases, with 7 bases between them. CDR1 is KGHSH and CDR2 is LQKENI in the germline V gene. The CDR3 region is CASSLGSSGNTIYF. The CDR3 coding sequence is TGTGCCAGCTCACTCGGGAGCTCTGGAAACACCATATATTTT.

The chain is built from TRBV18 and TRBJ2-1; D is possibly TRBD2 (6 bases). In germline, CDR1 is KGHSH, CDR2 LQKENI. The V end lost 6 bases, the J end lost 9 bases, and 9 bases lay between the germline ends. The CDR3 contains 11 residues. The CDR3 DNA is TGTGCCAGCTCCTCGGAGGGTGAGCAGTTCTTC. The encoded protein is CASSSEGEQFF.

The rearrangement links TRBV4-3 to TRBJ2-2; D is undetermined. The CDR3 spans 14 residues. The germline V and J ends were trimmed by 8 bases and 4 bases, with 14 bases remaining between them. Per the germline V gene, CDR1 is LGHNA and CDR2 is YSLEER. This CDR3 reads CASGRGWSTGELFF. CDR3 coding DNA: TGCGCCAGCGGCCGAGGATGGTCCACCGGGGAGCTGTTTTTT.

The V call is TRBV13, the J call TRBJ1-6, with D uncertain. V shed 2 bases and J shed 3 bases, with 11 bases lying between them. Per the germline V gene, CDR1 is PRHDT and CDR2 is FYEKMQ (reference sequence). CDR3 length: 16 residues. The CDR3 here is CASSLRTVDYNSPLHF. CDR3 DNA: TGTGCCAGCAGCTTACGGACGGTCGACTATAATTCACCCCTCCACTTT. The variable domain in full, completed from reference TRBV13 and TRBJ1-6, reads AAGVIQSPRHLIKEKRETATLKCYPIPRHDTVYWYQQGPGQDPQFLISFYEKMQSDKGSIPDRFSAQQFSDYHSELNMSSLELGDSALYFCASSLRTVDYNSPLHFGNGTRLTVT.

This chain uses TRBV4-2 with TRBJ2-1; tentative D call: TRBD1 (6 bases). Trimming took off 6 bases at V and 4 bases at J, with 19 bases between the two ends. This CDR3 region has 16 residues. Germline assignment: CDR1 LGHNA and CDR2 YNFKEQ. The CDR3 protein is CASSGHDPDRYNEQFF. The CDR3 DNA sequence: TGTGCCAGCAGTGGACACGACCCGGACAGATACAATGAGCAGTTCTTC.

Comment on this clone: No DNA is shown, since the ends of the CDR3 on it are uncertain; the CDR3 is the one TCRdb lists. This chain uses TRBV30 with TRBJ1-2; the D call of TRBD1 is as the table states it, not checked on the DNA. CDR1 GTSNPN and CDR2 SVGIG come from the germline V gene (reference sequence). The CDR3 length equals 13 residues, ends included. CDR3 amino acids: CAWSLVGQGASTF.

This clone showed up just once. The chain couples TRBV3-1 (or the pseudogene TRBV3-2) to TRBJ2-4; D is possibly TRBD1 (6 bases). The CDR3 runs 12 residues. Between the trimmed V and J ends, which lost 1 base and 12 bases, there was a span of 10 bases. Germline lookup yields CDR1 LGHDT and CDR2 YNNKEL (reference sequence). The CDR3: CASSQATGTQYF. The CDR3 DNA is TGTGCCAGCAGCCAAGCGACAGGAACTCAGTACTTC.

The CDR3 coding sequence is TGCGCCAGCAGCCAAGCGGACTCCTACGAGCAGTACTTC. This gives the protein CASSQADSYEQYF. The chain is built from TRBV4-1 and TRBJ2-7; D remains ambiguous. This CDR3 has 13 amino acids. Germline lookup yields CDR1 MGHRA and CDR2 YSYEKL. The V end was cut by 1 base, the J end by 0 bases, with 4 bases between.

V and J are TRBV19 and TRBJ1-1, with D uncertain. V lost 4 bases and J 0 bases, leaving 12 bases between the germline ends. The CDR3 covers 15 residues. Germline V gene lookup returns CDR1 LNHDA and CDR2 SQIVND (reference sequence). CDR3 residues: CASSSAGIMNTEAFF. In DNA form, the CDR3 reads TGTGCCAGTAGTAGTGCGGGGATCATGAACACTGAAGCTTTCTTT.

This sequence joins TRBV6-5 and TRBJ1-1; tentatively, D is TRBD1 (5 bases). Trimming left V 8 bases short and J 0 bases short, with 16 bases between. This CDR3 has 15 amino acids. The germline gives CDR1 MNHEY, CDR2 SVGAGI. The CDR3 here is CASGVRDFMNTEAFF. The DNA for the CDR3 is TGTGCCAGCGGGGTCAGGGATTTTATGAACACTGAAGCTTTCTTT.